The T cell receptor (beta chain) under discussion was sequenced for a study of OX40 agonist ivuxolimab in advanced cancers. Study-level background: Administration of intravenous ivuxolimab to patients occurred every 2 weeks at 0.01 to 10 mg/kg.

Libraries were prepared by immunoSEQ multiplex PCR; TCRdb keeps only in-frame clonotypes and omits some of them. The data contain some 83,000 clones, just over 85% of them singletons. The germline V gene encodes CDR1 SGHTA and CDR2 FQGTGA. The V gene end was trimmed by 4 bases and the J gene end by 8 bases; junction bases not matched to a gene: 7. This CDR3 comprises 15 residues. It was autoimmune disease history or systemic immunosuppression that excluded patients. This sequence originates from an adult with an advanced solid tumor such as melanoma, head and neck, liver or kidney cancer. The chain recombines TRBV7-3 with TRBJ2-1, with 11 positions matching TRBD2. Sequencing was performed on CD4+ or CD8+ T cells sorted from blood, taken in a trial of the OX40 agonist ivuxolimab. The CDR3 DNA sequence: TGTGCCAGCAGCTCCCTAGCGGGAGGAACTGATGAGCAGTTCTTC. Protein: CASSSLAGGTDEQFF.